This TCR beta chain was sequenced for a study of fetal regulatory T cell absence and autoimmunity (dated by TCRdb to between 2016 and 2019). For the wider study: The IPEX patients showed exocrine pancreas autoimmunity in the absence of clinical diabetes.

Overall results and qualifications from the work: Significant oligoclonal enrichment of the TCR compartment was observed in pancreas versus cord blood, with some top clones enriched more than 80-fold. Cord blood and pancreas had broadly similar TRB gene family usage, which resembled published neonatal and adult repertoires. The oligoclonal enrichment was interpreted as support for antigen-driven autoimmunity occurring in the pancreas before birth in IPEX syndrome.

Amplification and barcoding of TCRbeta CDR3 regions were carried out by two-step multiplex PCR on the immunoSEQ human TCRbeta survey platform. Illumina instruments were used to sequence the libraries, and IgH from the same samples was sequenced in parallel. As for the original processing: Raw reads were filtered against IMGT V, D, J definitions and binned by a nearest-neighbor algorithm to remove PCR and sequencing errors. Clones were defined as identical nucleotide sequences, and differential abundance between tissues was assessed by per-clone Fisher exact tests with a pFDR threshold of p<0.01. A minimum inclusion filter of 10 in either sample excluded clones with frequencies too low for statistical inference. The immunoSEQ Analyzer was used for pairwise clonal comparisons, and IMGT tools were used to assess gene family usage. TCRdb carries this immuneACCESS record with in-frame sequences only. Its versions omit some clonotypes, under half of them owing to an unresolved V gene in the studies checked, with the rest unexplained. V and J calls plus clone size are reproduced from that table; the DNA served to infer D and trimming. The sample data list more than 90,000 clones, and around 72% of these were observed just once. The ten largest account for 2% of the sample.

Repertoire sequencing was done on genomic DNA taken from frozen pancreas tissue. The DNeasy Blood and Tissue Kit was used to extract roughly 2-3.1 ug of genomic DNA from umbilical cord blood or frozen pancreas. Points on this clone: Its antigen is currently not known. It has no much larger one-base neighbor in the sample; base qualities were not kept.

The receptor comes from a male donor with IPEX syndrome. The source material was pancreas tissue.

The DNA reads TGTGCCAGCAGTTTAGGGGGCAGGGGGTTTGAAAAACTGTTTTTT. It is translated as CASSLGGRGFEKLFF. The receptor chain draws on TRBV27 and TRBJ1-4; 7 central bases correspond to TRBD1. CDR1 and CDR2, looked up from the germline V gene (reference sequence), are MNHEY and SMNVEV. Compared with germline, V lacks 2 bases and J lacks 7 bases; bases without a gene match: 7. Inclusive of the bounding cysteine and phenylalanine, the CDR3 is 15 residues long. Just the 45-base CDR3 DNA is kept, in frame starting at base 1. With all but the CDR3 taken from the reference TRBV27 and TRBJ1-4 genes, the full variable domain is: EAQVTQNPRYLITVTGKKLTVTCSQNMNHEYMSWYRQDPGLGLRQIYYSMNVEVTDKGDVPEGYKVSRKEKRNFPLILESPSPNQTSLYFCASSLGGRGFEKLFFGSGTQLSVL.